This T cell receptor (beta chain) appears in the sequencing data of a study of blood T cell repertoires in COVID-19. Study at large: There were acute and convalescent COVID-19 samples, and they came from the United States, Italy and Spain. Sources were T cells, B-cell-depleted T cells, or PBMCs; the material itself was cDNA or gDNA.

V shed 4 bases and J shed 2 bases, with 12 bases lying between them. Germline V gives CDR1 SGHKS, CDR2 YYEKEE (reference sequence). CDR3 length equals 14 residues. Authors' data handling: Estimated nucleated cell counts came from reference gene primer amplification. Some clones are missing from TCRdb's copy, which holds only in-frame ones; the method was immunoSEQ multiplex PCR. The D gene and trimming were derived from the DNA, and the V and J assignments and clone size from that table. The sample consists of tens of thousands of clones, 86% of them appearing once. The chain is built from TRBV5-5 and TRBJ2-5, with D tentatively TRBD1 (5 bases). Sequenced: peripheral blood. This TCR derives from a man aged 70 or older with active COVID-19. The CDR3 nucleotides are TGTGCCAGCAGCCCCAGGGTGGGGCAAGAGACCCAGTACTTC. It encodes CASSPRVGQETQYF.